This passage covers 27 T cell receptor beta chains from one sample sequenced in a study of cytomegalovirus exposure and HLA in healthy donors. A multiplex PCR was run with 60 Vbeta primers and 13 Jbeta primers. Profiled with immunoSEQ multiplex PCR; TCRdb holds only in-frame clones, not every one. The repertoire has roughly 180,000 clones, 82% of them found once; the top ten carry more than 1.5%. The specimen was PBMCs. Source of these receptors: a man aged 35 to 55 in good health and CMV-seronegative.

The chain has TRBV9 and TRBJ2-1; TRBD2 matches at 10 bases. The CDR3 totals 15 residues. Germline CDR1 is SGDLS and CDR2 is YYNGEE. J gave up 2 bases and V 3 bases, and 2 bases lay outside the gene matches. In DNA form, the CDR3 reads TGTGCCAGCAGCGCGGGACTAGCGACCTACAATGAGCAGTTCTTC. This encodes CASSAGLATYNEQFF.

This chain links TRBV7-9 with TRBJ2-5; 7 bases fit TRBD1. This CDR3 region has 14 residues. CDR1 and CDR2 from the germline V gene are SEHNR and FQNEAQ (reference sequence). The trim removed 7 bases at V and 2 bases at J, leaving 7 bases unmatched. The chain's CDR3 is CASNQGVGQETQYF. In DNA form, the CDR3 reads TGTGCCAGCAACCAGGGGGTCGGGCAAGAGACCCAGTACTTC.

J is TRBJ2-7 and V is TRBV7-9; tentatively, D is TRBD1 (5 bases). The CDR3 has 12 amino acids. The V end lost 3 bases, the J end lost 2 bases, and 5 bases lay between the germline ends. The germline V gene encodes CDR1 SEHNR and CDR2 FQNEAQ (reference sequence). CDR3 in amino acids: CASSLTAYEQYF. The DNA of the CDR3 is TGTGCCAGCAGCTTGACAGCCTACGAGCAGTACTTC.

This clone has just a few counts. The chain combines TRBV4-2 with TRBJ2-5; no firm D call. Germline V lookup: CDR1 LGHNA, CDR2 YNFKEQ. This CDR3 is built from 14 residues. The V end lost 1 base, the J end lost 3 bases, and 9 bases lay between the germline ends. As DNA, the CDR3 is TGTGCCAGCAGCCAAGGACTGGAAGAAGAGACCCAGTACTTC. Translation: CASSQGLEEETQYF.

With regard to this clone: This sample includes further DNA sequences coding for the same CDR3. This chain joins TRBV5-1 and TRBJ1-2, with 8 positions matching TRBD1. Germline V gene sequence: CDR1 SGHRS, CDR2 YFSETQ. J was trimmed by 7 bases and V by 3 bases; bases with no gene match: 5. The CDR3 has 13 residues. Here the CDR3 reads CASSSGQGGGYTF. CDR3 coding DNA: TGCGCCAGCAGCTCCGGACAGGGTGGTGGCTACACCTTC.

This chain connects TRBV6-5 to TRBJ1-6; 7 bases map to TRBD1. Germline CDR1 MNHEY, CDR2 SVGAGI. Trimming took 6 bases from V and 9 from J; bases not matched to a gene: 5. This CDR3 spans 13 amino acids. The CDR3 DNA reads as TGTGCCAGCAGACGACAGGGCCTTTCACCCCTCCACTTT. Its translation is CASRRQGLSPLHF.

The chain has TRBV11-2 and TRBJ2-7, with no clear D. V lost 5 bases and J 3 bases, leaving 5 bases between the germline ends. The length of the CDR3 is 11 residues. Germline CDR1 is SGHAT and CDR2 is FQNNGV. CDR3 nucleotide sequence: TGTGCCAGCAGCATATACTACGAGCAGTACTTC. Translated: CASSIYYEQYF.

This clone was detected only once. This chain joins TRBV20-1 and TRBJ2-7; 8 bases line up with TRBD1. V shed 6 bases, J shed 8 bases, and the junction held 6 bases outside the gene matches. CDR3 length: 11 residues. Germline V gene data show CDR1 as DFQATT and CDR2 as SNEGSKA (reference sequence). CDR3 residues: CSAPGGAQQYF. Written as DNA, the CDR3 is TGCAGTGCCCCAGGGGGCGCGCAGCAGTACTTC.

This chain uses TRBV4-2 with TRBJ2-1, with 15 bases aligning to TRBD2. J was trimmed by 9 bases and V by 4 bases; bases with no gene match: 13. Germline CDR1 reads LGHNA; CDR2 reads YNFKEQ. CDR3 size: 18 residues. CDR3 sequence (DNA): TGTGCCAGCAGCCGAGACCGGACTAGCGGGGGGGCACTGGGTGAGCAGTTCTTC. Its protein is CASSRDRTSGGALGEQFF.

This chain joins TRBV7-6 and TRBJ1-1; TRBD1 matches 9 bases. Unmatched junction bases numbered 5, after V lost 2 bases and J lost 1 base. The CDR3 totals 16 residues. Germline-derived CDR1 and CDR2 are SGHVS and FNYEAQ. This CDR3 reads CASSLSGQGWNTEAFF. DNA for the CDR3: TGTGCCAGCAGCTTATCGGGACAGGGTTGGAACACTGAAGCTTTCTTT.

The gene calls are TRBV30 and TRBJ2-5, with 8 nucleotides matching TRBD1. The CDR3 covers 13 residues. Germline assignment: CDR1 GTSNPN and CDR2 SVGIG (reference sequence). Trimming took 5 bases from V and 1 from J; bases not matched to a gene: 3. CDR3 in DNA: TGTGCCTGGGGGCAGGGGGCCCAAGAGACCCAGTACTTC. Translated: CAWGQGAQETQYF. Full variable domain (missing parts from reference TRBV30 and TRBJ2-5): SQTIHQWPATLVQPVGSPLSLECTVEGTSNPNLYWYRQAAGRGLQLLFYSVGIGQISSEVPQNLSASRPQDRQFILSSKKLLLSDSGFYLCAWGQGAQETQYFGPGTRLLVL.

The V and J genes are TRBV19 and TRBJ1-1; D not certain. V was shortened by 5 bases and J by 2 bases, with 9 bases between the two germline ends. This CDR3 contains 13 residues. From germline, CDR1 is LNHDA and CDR2 SQIVND (reference sequence). The CDR3 loop is CASSFGINTEAFF. The CDR3 DNA reads as TGTGCCAGTAGTTTCGGGATCAACACTGAAGCTTTCTTT.

The rearrangement joins TRBV4-3 to TRBJ1-1; the D is unclear. The CDR3 covers 15 residues. Germline V lookup: CDR1 LGHNA, CDR2 YSLEER. V gave up 2 bases and J gave up 1 base, with 11 bases separating them. CDR3 sequence reads: CASSQSGSWNTEAFF. DNA of the CDR3: TGCGCCAGCAGCCAATCGGGATCCTGGAACACTGAAGCTTTCTTT.

This clone was observed a few times. The V gene is TRBV11-2, the J gene TRBJ1-2; no firm D call. Germline V gene sequence: CDR1 SGHAT, CDR2 FQNNGV. The ends were cut back, 5 bases at V and 8 bases at J, with 15 bases in the middle. The CDR3 spans 13 residues. The chain's CDR3 is CASSLSLARGYTF. The CDR3 DNA is TGTGCCAGCAGCCTTTCTCTAGCGAGGGGCTACACCTTC.

The genes are TRBV7-9 and TRBJ2-5; 8 nucleotides agree with TRBD1. Trimming cost V 1 base and J 4 bases; bases outside gene matches: 5. The CDR3 contains 15 residues. Germline V CDR1 and CDR2: SEHNR, FQNEAQ (reference sequence). CDR3 bases: TGTGCCAGCAGCTTAGGGGGGGACAGGATAGAGACCCAGTACTTC. Residues: CASSLGGDRIETQYF.

This chain joins TRBV6-1 and TRBJ1-6; maybe TRBD1 (5 bases). CDR1 is MNHNS, CDR2 SASEGT, per germline. This CDR3 has 15 residues. Trimming removed 5 bases from V and 5 bases from J, with 13 bases in between. The CDR3: CASSPGTINNSPLHF. The CDR3 bases are TGTGCCAGCAGTCCAGGGACTATTAATAATTCACCCCTCCACTTT.

The V gene is TRBV5-1, the J gene TRBJ1-2; D is unclear. The CDR3 has 14 amino acids. V was trimmed by 0 bases and J by 4 bases, leaving 10 bases between them. Germline V gene data show CDR1 as SGHRS and CDR2 as YFSETQ. This CDR3 reads CASSLAGESYGYTF. The CDR3 coding sequence is TGCGCCAGCAGCTTGGCCGGGGAGTCCTATGGCTACACCTTC.

The rearrangement uses TRBV4-1 and TRBJ2-5, with D maybe TRBD2 (5 bases). V lost 2 bases and J lost 4, with 11 bases in between. Germline CDR1 reads MGHRA; CDR2 reads YSYEKL. CDR3 size: 14 residues. CDR3 nucleotides: TGCGCCAGCAGCCAATACCCCCGGGGAGAGACCCAGTACTTC. It yields the protein CASSQYPRGETQYF.

CDR3 residues: CAGSGGRDTGELFF. The DNA for the CDR3 is TGTGCGGGGTCAGGGGGCCGGGACACCGGGGAGCTGTTTTTT. The gene calls are TRBV6-6 and TRBJ2-2; TRBD1 matches at 8 bases. The CDR3 totals 14 residues. CDR1 and CDR2 from the germline V gene are MNHNY and SVGAGI (reference sequence).

A single count supports this clone. This CDR3 is CATGSGMNTEAFF. The CDR3 DNA follows: TGTGCCACCGGGTCAGGGATGAACACTGAAGCTTTCTTT. This chain links TRBV10-3 with TRBJ1-1, with a possible D match to TRBD1 (5 bases). This CDR3 spans 13 amino acids. V was cut by 10 bases and J by 0 bases, with 12 bases left in between. The germline gives CDR1 ENHRY, CDR2 SYGVKD.

The chain recombines TRBV28 with TRBJ2-7; TRBD1 matches 8 bases. Germline-derived CDR1 and CDR2 are MDHEN and SYDVKM. CDR3 size: 17 residues. With 5 bases clipped from V and 0 bases from J, the junction kept 12 bases outside the gene matches. The CDR3 protein is CASSPRSGTGSSYEQYF. For the CDR3, the DNA is TGTGCCAGCAGTCCTCGTTCCGGGACAGGAAGCTCCTACGAGCAGTACTTC.

The chain links TRBV4-1 to TRBJ2-3; 7 bases are a match to TRBD2. The CDR3 totals 18 residues. Germline CDR1 MGHRA, CDR2 YSYEKL. V trimming: 0 bases; J trimming: 2 bases; junction bases outside the gene matches: 11. The CDR3 DNA follows: TGCGCCAGCAGCCAAGATTGGCCCCAGGGAGGGGTCACAGATACGCAGTATTTT. Residues: CASSQDWPQGGVTDTQYF.

The chain joins TRBV7-9 to TRBJ1-2, with 7 positions matching TRBD1. The CDR3 consists of 16 residues. V lost 5 bases, J lost 2 bases, and 11 bases stayed unmatched. Per the germline V gene, CDR1 is SEHNR and CDR2 is FQNEAQ (reference sequence). CDR3 amino acids: CASSLRQGPVNYGYTF. CDR3 coding DNA: TGTGCCAGCAGCCTAAGACAGGGTCCAGTAAACTATGGCTACACCTTC.

The V call is TRBV27, the J call TRBJ1-1; D is perhaps TRBD1 (6 bases). CDR1 and CDR2 from the germline V gene are MNHEY and SMNVEV (reference sequence). V dropped 6 bases and J dropped 3 bases, with 11 bases sitting between them. The CDR3 length is 13 residues. CDR3 amino acids: CASRPDRYTEAFF. CDR3 nucleotide sequence: TGTGCCAGCAGACCCGACAGGTACACTGAAGCTTTCTTT.

This chain uses TRBV5-1 with TRBJ1-2; 10 bases line up with TRBD1. The length of the CDR3 is 15 residues. Germline V gene data show CDR1 as SGHRS and CDR2 as YFSETQ. V lost 4 bases to trimming and J lost 8 bases; unmatched junction nucleotides: 11. The CDR3 nucleotides are TGCGCCAGCAGCAGAACAACCGGGACAGGGGACGGCTACACCTTC. It yields the protein CASSRTTGTGDGYTF.

This chain links TRBV11-3 with TRBJ1-1; D unclear. Germline lookup yields CDR1 SGHNT and CDR2 YENEEA. This CDR3 is built from 15 residues. V gave up 2 bases and J gave up 4 bases, with 14 bases separating them. The CDR3 is CASSLFRERSTEAFF. CDR3 coding DNA: TGTGCCAGCAGCTTATTCCGGGAGAGAAGCACTGAAGCTTTCTTT.

V is TRBV4-3 and J is TRBJ1-2; D gene unclear. The CDR3 runs to 15 residues. The germline V and J ends were trimmed by 4 bases and 2 bases, with 14 bases remaining between them. The germline V gene has CDR1 LGHNA and CDR2 YSLEER. The CDR3 DNA reads as TGCGCCAGCAGCCTCCAATTACAGATAAACTATGGCTACACCTTC. The encoded protein is CASSLQLQINYGYTF.